Following are 3 T cell receptor beta chains from one sample sequenced in a study of beta chain features in type 1 diabetes. Antigens for these TCRs are unknown. General study points: Type 1 diabetes patients had TCRB CDR3s that were shorter (moderately but significantly so) in all four CD4+ subsets.

Investigators reverse transcribed all isolated RNA, so they sequenced expressed TCRB transcripts. Profiled with immunoSEQ multiplex PCR; TCRdb holds only in-frame clones, not every one. The sample has some 640,000 clones, about 14% seen once. The sequencing sample was made of naive CD4+ T cells from blood. These receptors were collected from a man aged 18 to 29 with type 1 diabetes.

The chain recombines TRBV4-3 with TRBJ2-5; D remains unclear. Judging by the DNA end, TRBJ2-7 fits better; the J call may be wrong. The CDR3 is 14 amino acids. Per germline, CDR1 LGHNA and CDR2 YSLEER. Here the CDR3 DNA reads TGCGCCAGCAGCCGGAGCGACTTGGACTACGAGCAGTACTTC. Its protein is CASSRSDLDYEQYF.

The table lists this clone with a few counts. This same CDR3 is encoded by further DNA sequences in the sample. The chain uses TRBV4-2 and TRBJ2-7; 8 bases are a match to TRBD1. Germline V gene data show CDR1 as LGHNA and CDR2 as YNFKEQ. CDR3 length: 13 residues. J was trimmed by 3 bases and V by 3 bases; bases with no gene match: 1. The CDR3 loop reads CASSQDRVYEQYF. DNA for the CDR3: TGTGCCAGCAGCCAGGACAGGGTCTACGAGCAGTACTTC.

The V gene is TRBV7-9, the J gene TRBJ2-7; TRBD1 agrees at 7 bases. Germline V lookup: CDR1 SEHNR, CDR2 FQNEAQ (reference sequence). The CDR3 totals 15 residues. J was trimmed by 7 bases and V by 5 bases; bases with no gene match: 14. CDR3 bases: TGTGCCAGCAGCACCACACCGACAGGGACGGGGGAGCAGTACTTC. It specifies CASSTTPTGTGEQYF.